The 6 T cell receptor beta chains in this list originate from one sample, sequenced in a study of regulatory T cells in long-lasting Graves disease. In building TCR beta libraries, iRepertoire HTBI primers were used together with Arm-PCR of CDR3 regions. TCRdb fed the multiplex PCR reads into MiXCR, producing one record per CDR3 protein. Of approximately 400,000 distinct CDR3 sequences in the sample, around a quarter were seen once. Time point given: persistent/refractory GD, antithyroid drugs over 5 years with positive TRAb. Researchers made the TCR library from RNA that was extracted from PBMCs. The material was peripheral blood mononuclear cells (PBMCs), obtained when the disease was refractory, from a patient treated with antithyroid drugs. The receptors derive from a female donor with Graves disease.

The rearrangement joins TRBV6-1 to TRBJ2-5, with 7 nucleotides matching TRBD1. The CDR3 has 14 amino acids. Per germline, CDR1 MNHNS and CDR2 SASEGT. Trimming took 6 bases from V and 5 from J; bases not matched to a gene: 9. The CDR3 DNA is TGTGCCAGCAGGGTTATGGGACAGACGGAGACCCAGTACTTC. Its protein product is CASRVMGQTETQYF.

The genes are TRBV6-2 or TRBV6-3 and TRBJ1-1, with D perhaps TRBD1 (6 bases). Germline assignment: CDR1 MNHEY and CDR2 SVGEGT. Trimming took off 4 bases at V and 4 bases at J, with 13 bases between the two ends. CDR3 size: 14 residues. Here the CDR3 DNA reads TGTGCCAGCAGTTCGACAGGCCAGCTCACTGAAGCTTTCTTT. The encoded protein is CASSSTGQLTEAFF.

The chain links TRBV6-1 to TRBJ1-5, with 8 bases matching TRBD1. The germline V gene has CDR1 MNHNS and CDR2 SASEGT. The CDR3 has 13 amino acids. The J segment lost 8 bases and the V segment lost 6 bases, leaving 6 bases of the junction unmatched. The CDR3 here is CASSYGQGKPQHF. DNA for the CDR3: TGTGCCAGCAGCTATGGACAGGGCAAGCCCCAGCATTTT.

This clonotype was seen a handful of times. The V and J genes are TRBV27 and TRBJ2-7; TRBD2 matches 7 bases. This CDR3 is built from 16 residues. The germline V gene has CDR1 MNHEY and CDR2 SMNVEV (reference sequence). Germline trimming cut 4 bases from V and 2 bases from J; bases unmatched to any gene: 11. The CDR3 DNA sequence: TGTGCCAGCAGTTCGGTACTAGCGACCGCTACCTACGAGCAGTACTTC. Its translation: CASSSVLATATYEQYF.

This chain uses TRBV24-1 with TRBJ2-2; perhaps TRBD1 as D (6 bases). The CDR3 spans 15 residues. Trimming took off 3 bases at V and 4 bases at J, with 11 bases between the two ends. Germline assignment: CDR1 KGHDR and CDR2 SFDVKD. The CDR3: CATSDQGRATGELFF. The DNA of the CDR3 is TGTGCCACCAGTGATCAGGGGCGTGCCACCGGGGAGCTGTTTTTT.

The CDR3 reads CASSSHPPGEAETQYF. CDR3 nucleotide sequence: TGTGCCAGCAGCTCCCACCCTCCAGGGGAGGCAGAGACCCAGTACTTC. The chain couples TRBV12-3 or TRBV12-4 to TRBJ2-5; possibly TRBD1 or TRBD2 for D (6 bases each). The V gene lost 6 bases and the J gene lost 4 bases, with 21 bases spanning the gap. This CDR3 has 16 residues.